Below are 28 T cell receptor beta chains sequenced from a single sample in a study of blood T cell repertoires in COVID-19. Some clones are missing from TCRdb's copy, which holds only in-frame ones; the method was immunoSEQ multiplex PCR. Of 300,000 to 350,000 clones in the sample, around 91% were seen once. Sequenced sample: peripheral blood. All receptors come from a young woman who had recovered from COVID-19.

The chain links TRBV14 to TRBJ2-7; 7 bases agree with TRBD1. Trimming cost V 3 bases and J 6 bases; bases outside gene matches: 5. Germline V CDR1 and CDR2: SGHDN, FVKESK. The CDR3 has 13 amino acids. CDR3 sequence reads: CASSHRGSFEQYV. CDR3 in DNA: TGTGCCAGCAGCCACAGGGGGAGCTTCGAGCAGTACGTC.

The chain is built from TRBV10-3 and TRBJ1-2, with D perhaps matching TRBD1 (6 bases). V lost 7 bases and J 5 bases, leaving 26 bases between the germline ends. Germline CDR1 and CDR2: ENHRY and SYGVKD. The CDR3 extends over 17 amino acids. The CDR3 protein is CAITKGGGDPLIYGYTF. The CDR3 nucleotides are TGTGCCATCACTAAAGGGGGAGGGGACCCTCTTATATATGGCTACACCTTC.

This chain uses TRBV6-6 with TRBJ2-7; D is perhaps TRBD2 (6 bases). Trimming took 6 bases from V and 6 from J, leaving 12 bases between them. Germline CDR1 MNHNY, CDR2 SVGAGI (reference sequence). The CDR3 consists of 12 residues. The CDR3 DNA reads TGTGCCAGCAGGGGACTTCCTGGCGAGCAGTACGTC. Translating it yields CASRGLPGEQYV.

Turning to this clone: One base away lies a much larger clone, so this may be a sequencing read error. The CDR3 region is CASSKGQNTEAFF. For the CDR3, the DNA is TGTGCCAGCAGCAAGGGACAGAACACTGAAGCTTTCTTT. V gene TRBV12-3 or TRBV12-4 combines with J gene TRBJ1-1; maybe TRBD1 (6 bases). The ends were cut back, 6 bases at V and 1 base at J, with 9 bases in the middle. The CDR3 extends over 13 amino acids.

This rearrangement joins TRBV11-3 to TRBJ2-1, with D perhaps TRBD2 (5 bases). Trimming removed 5 bases at V and 8 bases at J, with 22 bases between. The CDR3 covers 16 residues. Germline V gene sequence: CDR1 SGHNT, CDR2 YENEEA. In DNA, the CDR3 is TGTGCCAGCAGCCCGAAAGCGGCTAGCCAGCCCCATGAGCAGTTCTTC. Protein product: CASSPKAASQPHEQFF.

The V call is TRBV24-1, the J call TRBJ2-1; 13 positions agree with TRBD2. The CDR3 runs 16 residues. CDR1 and CDR2 (germline): KGHDR, SFDVKD. Trimming removed 3 bases from V and 8 bases from J; junction bases left unmatched: 6. The CDR3 reads CATSDRLAGGGDEQFF. The CDR3 bases are TGTGCCACCAGTGATAGACTAGCGGGAGGTGGCGATGAGCAGTTCTTC.

The chain carries TRBV11-2 and TRBJ2-2, with D possibly being TRBD1 (6 bases). V lost 2 bases, J lost 4 bases, and 11 bases lay in between. The germline CDR1 and CDR2 sequences are SGHAT and FQNNGV. The CDR3 has 15 residues. DNA for the CDR3: TGTGCCAGCAGCTTATTACAGGGTGGCACCGGGGAGCTGTTTTTT. It specifies CASSLLQGGTGELFF. The full variable domain, with the rest looked up from reference TRBV11-2 and TRBJ2-2, is EAGVAQSPRYKIIEKRQSVAFWCNPISGHATLYWYQQILGQGPKLLIQFQNNGVVDDSQLPKDRFSAERLKGVDSTLKIQPAKLEDSAVYLCASSLLQGGTGELFFGEGSRLTVL.

The chain carries TRBV9 and TRBJ1-6; no clear D gene. CDR3 size: 16 residues. The germline V gene has CDR1 SGDLS and CDR2 YYNGEE. V shed 3 bases and J shed 3 bases, with 13 bases lying between them. The CDR3 loop reads CASSAPAGNYNSPLHF. The CDR3 DNA reads as TGTGCCAGCAGCGCTCCGGCGGGGAACTATAATTCACCCCTCCACTTT.

In its sample, this clone was seen once. This sequence joins TRBV9 and TRBJ2-6, with D possibly being TRBD1 (5 bases). Germline V gene lookup returns CDR1 SGDLS and CDR2 YYNGEE. V was pared by 1 base and J by 0 bases, with 11 bases between. The CDR3 extends over 17 amino acids. The CDR3 DNA is TGTGCCAGCAGCGTACTAGACAGCCACTCTGGGGCCAACGTCCTGACTTTC. Residues: CASSVLDSHSGANVLTF.

The chain has TRBV11-2 and TRBJ1-2; D is unresolved. With 5 bases removed from V and 5 bases from J, the gap between germline ends came to 6 bases. The CDR3 consists of 11 residues. CDR1 is SGHAT, CDR2 FQNNGV, per germline. The CDR3 here is CASSPGYGYTF. The CDR3 nucleotides are TGTGCCAGCAGCCCCGGTTATGGCTACACCTTC.

This chain links TRBV6-6 with TRBJ2-7; the match to TRBD2 covers 10 bases. Unmatched junction bases numbered 8, after V lost 6 bases and J lost 6 bases. The germline V gene has CDR1 MNHNY and CDR2 SVGAGI (reference sequence). CDR3 length equals 14 residues. The chain's CDR3 is CASSQAIAGGEQYV. The CDR3 nucleotides are TGTGCCAGCAGCCAGGCGATAGCGGGAGGCGAGCAGTACGTC.

The chain links TRBV14 to TRBJ1-2, with 9 bases aligning to TRBD1. Per the germline V gene, CDR1 is SGHDN and CDR2 is FVKESK. The J segment lost 4 bases and the V segment lost 6 bases, leaving 18 bases of the junction unmatched. The CDR3 covers 18 residues. The CDR3 here is CASSRAPSNRGPGYGYTF. The CDR3 DNA sequence: TGTGCCAGCAGTCGCGCCCCGTCAAACAGGGGGCCCGGCTATGGCTACACCTTC.

V is TRBV27 and J is TRBJ2-5; 7 bases match TRBD1. The length of the CDR3 is 15 residues. The germline V gene has CDR1 MNHEY and CDR2 SMNVEV (reference sequence). After removal of 1 base from V and 1 base from J, the junction contained 3 bases not matched to a gene. The CDR3 is CASSLWGTAQETQYF. The CDR3, as DNA: TGTGCCAGCAGTTTATGGGGGACAGCCCAAGAGACCCAGTACTTC.

The chain joins TRBV7-9 to TRBJ2-5; TRBD2 agrees at 12 bases. This CDR3 contains 17 residues. Germline CDR1 reads SEHNR; CDR2 reads FQNEAQ (reference sequence). Losses at the gene ends were 2 bases for V and 4 bases for J; bases not matched to a gene: 8. This chain's CDR3 is CASSLPRLAGDGETQYF. The CDR3, as DNA: TGTGCCAGCAGCTTACCTAGACTAGCGGGAGACGGAGAGACCCAGTACTTC.

This clone was detected once. The chain couples TRBV5-1 to TRBJ2-5; 7 bases match TRBD1. Germline V gene sequence: CDR1 SGHRS, CDR2 YFSETQ. The ends lost 5 bases at V and 4 bases at J; junction bases unmatched: 5. CDR3 size: 13 residues. Written as DNA, the CDR3 is TGCGCCAGCAGTGGACAGGCCCCAGAGACCCAGTACTTC. Its translation is CASSGQAPETQYF.

A single count supports this clone. This sequence joins TRBV7-2 and TRBJ2-2, with TRBD2 matching 7 bases. Trimming cost V 2 bases and J 5 bases; bases outside gene matches: 11. The CDR3 totals 17 residues. Germline V gene sequence: CDR1 SGHTA, CDR2 FQGNSA. This CDR3 is CASSLSGALTRTGELFF. In nucleotides, the CDR3 is TGTGCCAGCAGCTTAAGCGGGGCGCTTACCCGGACCGGGGAGCTGTTTTTT.

The chain joins TRBV30 to TRBJ1-1; D unclear. The germline gives CDR1 GTSNPN, CDR2 SVGIG (reference sequence). CDR3 length: 14 residues. V gave up 2 bases and J gave up 0 bases, with 10 bases separating them. CDR3 coding DNA: TGTGCCTGGAGTCCACCCCTACTGAACACTGAAGCTTTCTTT. Translation: CAWSPPLLNTEAFF. The full variable domain, with the rest looked up from reference TRBV30 and TRBJ1-1, is SQTIHQWPATLVQPVGSPLSLECTVEGTSNPNLYWYRQAAGRGLQLLFYSVGIGQISSEVPQNLSASRPQDRQFILSSKKLLLSDSGFYLCAWSPPLLNTEAFFGQGTRLTVV.

The genes are TRBV23-1 and TRBJ1-1; D not resolved. TRBV23-1 carries the ORF label, with uncertain function. The CDR3 has 16 amino acids. V was shortened by 1 base and J by 0 bases, with 12 bases between the two germline ends. CDR3 sequence: CASSQFRPVMNTEAFF. The CDR3 DNA reads TGCGCCAGCAGTCAATTCCGCCCGGTAATGAACACTGAAGCTTTCTTT.

The gene calls are TRBV7-7 and TRBJ1-5, with 12 bases that match TRBD1. Germline CDR1 is SSHAT and CDR2 is FNYEAQ (reference sequence). The CDR3 runs 18 residues. The V gene end was trimmed by 4 bases and the J gene end by 5 bases; junction bases not matched to a gene: 12. In DNA form, the CDR3 reads TGTGCCAGCAGCTCACCGGGACAGGGGGCGATTGGGGATCAGCCCCAGCATTTT. Its protein is CASSSPGQGAIGDQPQHF.

This chain uses TRBV6-2 or TRBV6-3 with TRBJ2-1; TRBD2 might be the D (5 bases). In germline, CDR1 is MNHEY, CDR2 SVGEGT. The length of the CDR3 is 12 residues. V lost 6 bases to trimming and J lost 9 bases, with 12 bases between them. The CDR3 spells CASSDDYAEQFF. The CDR3 DNA sequence: TGTGCCAGCAGCGATGACTACGCTGAGCAGTTCTTC.

The genes are TRBV23-1 and TRBJ1-1, with 7 bases lining up with TRBD1. TRBV23-1 belongs to the ORF category, with a function that is uncertain. Trimming took 4 bases from V and 0 from J; bases not matched to a gene: 14. The CDR3 is made up of 18 amino acids. The chain's CDR3 is CASSRFLTGQALNTEAFF. The DNA of the CDR3 is TGCGCCAGCAGTCGCTTCTTAACCGGACAGGCACTGAACACTGAAGCTTTCTTT.

The chain employs TRBV6-5 and TRBJ1-2; tentatively, D is TRBD1 (5 bases). V was pared by 2 bases and J by 7 bases, with 17 bases between. This CDR3 has 15 residues. Looked up from germline, CDR1 is MNHEY and CDR2 is SVGAGI. CDR3 nucleotides: TGTGCCAGCAGTTACGGTGGAGGGGAGGATAGTGGCTACACCTTC. Its translation: CASSYGGGEDSGYTF.

The gene calls are TRBV29-1 and TRBJ1-2; no definite D call. V was pared by 3 bases and J by 2 bases, with 4 bases between. Germline loops: CDR1 SQVTM, CDR2 ANQGSEA. The CDR3 length is 11 residues. The chain's CDR3 is CSVEENYGYTF. The DNA for the CDR3 is TGCAGCGTTGAGGAGAACTATGGCTACACCTTC.

V and J are TRBV24-1 and TRBJ1-2; TRBD1 might be the D (6 bases). Deletions cut 0 bases from V and 2 bases from J, with 6 bases between. There are 14 residues in the CDR3. From germline, CDR1 is KGHDR and CDR2 SFDVKD. The CDR3 coding sequence is TGTGCCACCAGTGATTTGGGGACAAACTATGGCTACACCTTC. This translates into CATSDLGTNYGYTF.

This clone was counted only a few times. The chain uses TRBV6-6 and TRBJ2-7; TRBD2 might be the D (5 bases). The CDR3 sequence is 15 residues long. Trimming pared 0 bases from V and 1 base from J, leaving 10 bases between. Germline CDR1 MNHNY, CDR2 SVGAGI (reference sequence). The CDR3 reads CASSYSAGGSYEQYV. CDR3 nucleotide sequence: TGTGCCAGCAGTTACTCGGCAGGAGGTTCCTACGAGCAGTACGTC.

CDR3 in amino acids: CASSFGLAGVQLDTQYF. The CDR3 DNA is TGTGCCAGCAGTTTTGGTCTAGCGGGAGTTCAGTTAGATACGCAGTATTTT. J is TRBJ2-3 and V is TRBV27, with 10 bases identical to TRBD2. The CDR3 sequence is 17 residues long. Germline V gene lookup returns CDR1 MNHEY and CDR2 SMNVEV (reference sequence). V lost 3 bases and J lost 5; bases outside the gene matches: 11.

This sequence joins TRBV24-1 and TRBJ1-1; unclear D gene. The CDR3 runs 15 residues. Trimming cost V 1 base and J 1 base, with 9 bases left between them. Germline CDR1 KGHDR, CDR2 SFDVKD. Here the CDR3 DNA reads TGTGCCACCAGTGATTTATTACCGGGGAACACTGAAGCTTTCTTT. Protein: CATSDLLPGNTEAFF.

The chain employs TRBV2 and TRBJ2-2; D unclear. CDR3 size: 14 residues. The V gene lost 0 bases and the J gene lost 6 bases, with 8 bases spanning the gap. Per the germline V gene, CDR1 is SNHLY and CDR2 is FYNNEI. CDR3: CASSEALSSGELFF. DNA for the CDR3: TGTGCCAGCAGTGAAGCGCTCAGTTCCGGGGAGCTGTTTTTT.